Presented here are 3 T cell receptor beta chains from one specimen sequenced in a study of siplizumab effects on memory and regulatory T cells. Clones were read by immunoSEQ multiplex PCR, and TCRdb kept only the in-frame ones, dropping some. Of 80,000 to 130,000 clones listed, around 90% were seen once; the top ten hold around 0.73%. Sequencing was carried out using Tregs sorted from blood. Receptor source: a human donor in good health.

The chain has TRBV19 and TRBJ1-1; D is possibly TRBD1 (5 bases). The CDR3 contains 13 residues. Germline V gives CDR1 LNHDA, CDR2 SQIVND (reference sequence). With 4 bases removed from V and 5 bases from J, the gap between germline ends came to 11 bases. CDR3 nucleotide sequence: TGTGCCAGTAGTAGACGACGGGGGACTGAAGCTTTCTTT. Translation gives CASSRRRGTEAFF. Complete variable domain (other parts from reference TRBV19 and TRBJ1-1): DGGITQSPKYLFRKEGQNVTLSCEQNLNHDAMYWYRQDPGQGLRLIYYSQIVNDFQKGDIAEGYSVSREKKESFPLTVTSAQKNPTAFYLCASSRRRGTEAFFGQGTRLTVV.

This chain uses TRBV11-3 with TRBJ1-5; no clear D gene. Germline assignment: CDR1 SGHNT and CDR2 YENEEA. V was trimmed by 0 bases and J by 6 bases, leaving 6 bases between them. The CDR3 is made up of 13 amino acids. This CDR3 reads CASSLDRSQPQHF. The CDR3 DNA reads as TGTGCCAGCAGCTTAGACAGGAGTCAGCCCCAGCATTTT.

The chain's CDR3 is CASTDRAHGYTF. As DNA, the CDR3 is TGTGCCAGTACCGACAGGGCCCATGGCTACACCTTC. The chain couples TRBV19 to TRBJ1-2; 7 nucleotides match TRBD1. There are 12 residues in the CDR3. The V gene's germline CDR1 is LNHDA and CDR2 SQIVND (reference sequence). V was pared by 7 bases and J by 6 bases, with 5 bases of the junction left unmatched.